This T cell receptor (beta chain) was retrieved from a study of T cells in Graves' hyperthyroidism and ophthalmopathy. RNA transcripts yielded amplified TCR beta CDR3 regions. An initial round of RT-PCR targeting the TCR CDR3 relied on the HTBI primer set. TCRdb reprocessed the multiplex PCR reads via MiXCR and lists one record per CDR3 protein. The sample lists hundreds of thousands of distinct CDR3 sequences; around 20% were seen once. Exclusion criteria comprised uncontrolled infection, other autoimmune disease, pregnancy or lactation. This clonotype was seen many times. The sequencing sample was made of blood. This sequence originates from a man aged 25 to 45 with Graves' ophthalmopathy.

The CDR3 coding sequence is TGTGCCACCAGTGAAGGGACATACGGAAACTATCAGCCCCAGCATTTT. Protein: CATSEGTYGNYQPQHF. The genes are TRBV24-1 and TRBJ1-5; D is perhaps TRBD1 (6 bases). The germline V gene encodes CDR1 KGHDR and CDR2 SFDVKD. CDR3 length: 16 residues. Trimming took off 4 bases at V and 5 bases at J, with 17 bases between the two ends.